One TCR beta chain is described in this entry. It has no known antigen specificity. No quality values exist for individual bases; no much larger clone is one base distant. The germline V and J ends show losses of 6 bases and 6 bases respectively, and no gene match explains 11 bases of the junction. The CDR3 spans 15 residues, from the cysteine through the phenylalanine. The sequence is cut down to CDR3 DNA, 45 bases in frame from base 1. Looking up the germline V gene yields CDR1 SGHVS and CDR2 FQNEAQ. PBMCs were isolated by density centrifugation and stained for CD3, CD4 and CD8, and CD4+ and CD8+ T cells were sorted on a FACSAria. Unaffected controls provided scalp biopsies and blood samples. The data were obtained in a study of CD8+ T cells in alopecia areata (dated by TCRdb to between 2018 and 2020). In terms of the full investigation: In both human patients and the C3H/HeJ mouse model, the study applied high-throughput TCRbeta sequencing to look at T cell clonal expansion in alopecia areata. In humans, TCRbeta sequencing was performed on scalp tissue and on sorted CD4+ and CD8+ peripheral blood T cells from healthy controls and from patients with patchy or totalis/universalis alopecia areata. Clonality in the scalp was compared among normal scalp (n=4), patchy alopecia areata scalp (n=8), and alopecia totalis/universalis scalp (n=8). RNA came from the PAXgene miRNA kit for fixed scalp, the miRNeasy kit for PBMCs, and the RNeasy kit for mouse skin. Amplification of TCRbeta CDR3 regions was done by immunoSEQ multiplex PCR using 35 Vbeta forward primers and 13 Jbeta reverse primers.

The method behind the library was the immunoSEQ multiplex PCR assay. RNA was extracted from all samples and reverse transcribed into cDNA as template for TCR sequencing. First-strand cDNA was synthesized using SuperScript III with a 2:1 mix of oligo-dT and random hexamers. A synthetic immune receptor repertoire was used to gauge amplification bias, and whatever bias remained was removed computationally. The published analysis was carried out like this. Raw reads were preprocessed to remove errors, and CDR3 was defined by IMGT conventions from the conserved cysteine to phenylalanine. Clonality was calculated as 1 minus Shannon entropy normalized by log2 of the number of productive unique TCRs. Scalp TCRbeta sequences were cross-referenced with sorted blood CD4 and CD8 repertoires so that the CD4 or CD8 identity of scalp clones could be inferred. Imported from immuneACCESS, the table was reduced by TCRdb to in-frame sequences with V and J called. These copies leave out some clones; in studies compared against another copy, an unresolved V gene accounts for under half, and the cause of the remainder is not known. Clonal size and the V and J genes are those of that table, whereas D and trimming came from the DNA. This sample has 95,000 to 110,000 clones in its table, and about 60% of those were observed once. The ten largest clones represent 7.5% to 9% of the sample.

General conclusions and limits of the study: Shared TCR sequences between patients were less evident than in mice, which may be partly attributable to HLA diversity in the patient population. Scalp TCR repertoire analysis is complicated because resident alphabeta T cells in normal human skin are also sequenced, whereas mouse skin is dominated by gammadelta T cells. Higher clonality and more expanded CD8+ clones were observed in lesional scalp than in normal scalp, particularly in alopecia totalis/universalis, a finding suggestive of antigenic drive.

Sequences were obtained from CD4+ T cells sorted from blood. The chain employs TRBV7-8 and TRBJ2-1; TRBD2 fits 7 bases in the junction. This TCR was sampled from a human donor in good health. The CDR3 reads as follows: CASRSEGTILNEQFF. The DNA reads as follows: TGTGCCAGCAGGAGCGAAGGGACTATCCTCAATGAGCAGTTCTTC.